This TCR beta chain emerged from a study of PD-1 blockade in classical Hodgkin lymphoma. General study results and limits: By cycle point C4D1, TCR diversity had risen significantly in CD4+ cells (but not CD8+ cells). Prior therapy or disease activity may underlie the repertoire differences, whose causes remain undefined. Patients newly diagnosed and complete responders had comparable baseline diversity. A reduction in baseline TCR diversity was reportedly seen in newly diagnosed patients relative to healthy donors.

The data were produced by immunoSEQ multiplex PCR, yet TCRdb's version contains in-frame clones alone and is incomplete. Seen here are about 58,000 clones, approximately 89% observed once, and the top ten hold 10%. The V gene's germline CDR1 is SGHNT and CDR2 YENEEA. Trimming removed 5 bases from V and 7 bases from J, with 14 bases in between. The length of the CDR3 is 14 residues. Points on this clone: Its antigen is undetermined.

All patients relapsed after autologous stem cell transplantation, and brentuximab vedotin exposure varied. The starting material was peripheral blood mononuclear cells (PBMCs), obtained before the second cycle of nivolumab. The rearrangement joins TRBV11-3 to TRBJ2-2; the D gene is possibly TRBD1 (5 bases). This sequence was found in a human donor with classical Hodgkin lymphoma. The CDR3 coding sequence is TGTGCCAGCAGCCTCGATGGGGCTAGCGGGGAGCTGTTTTTT. It yields the protein CASSLDGASGELFF.